These 9 T cell receptor beta chains share one sample of origin, sequenced in a study of identical twins. TCRdb re-called the 5' RACE reads with MiXCR, one entry per CDR3 protein. The sample has about 340,000 distinct CDR3 sequences; over 9% are singletons. The data were also submitted as part of a second study, on yellow fever vaccine responses in identical twins.

Sequenced material: CD8+ T cells sorted from blood. Source of these receptors: a young woman in good health.

This clonotype occurred a few times. The J gene is TRBJ2-1, the V gene TRBV24-1; D not certain. The CDR3 is made up of 14 amino acids. Per germline, CDR1 KGHDR and CDR2 SFDVKD. V gave up 1 base and J gave up 6 bases, with 9 bases separating them. CDR3 DNA: TGTGCCACCAGTGATTTAGGCAGGATCAATGAGCAGTTCTTC. Residues: CATSDLGRINEQFF.

This clonotype was observed a handful of times. This chain joins TRBV3-1 and TRBJ2-1; D is undetermined. V was clipped by 0 bases and J by 7 bases, with 4 bases between them. The CDR3 is 12 amino acids. Germline V lookup: CDR1 LGHDT, CDR2 YNNKEL (reference sequence). The CDR3 sequence is CASSQDINEQFF. The CDR3 DNA reads as TGTGCCAGCAGCCAAGATATTAATGAGCAGTTCTTC.

This clonotype was seen repeatedly, ten times or more. The chain combines TRBV10-3 with TRBJ1-1; D not resolved. This CDR3 spans 12 amino acids. V lost 6 bases, J lost 1 base, and 6 bases lay in between. Germline assignment: CDR1 ENHRY and CDR2 SYGVKD. For the CDR3, the DNA is TGTGCCATCAGCCCAGGGAACACTGAAGCTTTCTTT. This translates into CAISPGNTEAFF.

The chain carries TRBV9 and TRBJ2-5; 12 bases match TRBD2. V lost 0 bases, J lost 5 bases, and 5 bases stayed unmatched. Germline CDR1 SGDLS, CDR2 YYNGEE. The CDR3 covers 16 residues. The CDR3 DNA sequence: TGTGCCAGCAGCGTAGGACTAGCGGGAGCCGGGGAGACCCAGTACTTC. Translating it yields CASSVGLAGAGETQYF.

This clonotype has more than one count but fewer than ten. This sequence joins TRBV7-8 and TRBJ2-5; no clear D. This CDR3 comprises 12 residues. The V and J ends lost 2 bases and 8 bases respectively, with 9 bases between them. The germline V gene encodes CDR1 SGHVS and CDR2 FQNEAQ. Here the CDR3 reads CASSLRETTQYF. CDR3 coding DNA: TGTGCCAGCAGCTTAAGAGAGACAACCCAGTACTTC.

The chain recombines TRBV4-1 with TRBJ2-2; D could derive from TRBD1 or TRBD2 (5 bases each). The germline V and J ends were trimmed by 5 bases and 7 bases, with 20 bases remaining between them. The germline gives CDR1 MGHRA, CDR2 YSYEKL. The CDR3 sequence is 16 residues long. The CDR3 spells CASSWALPERGGELFF. The DNA of the CDR3 is TGCGCCAGCAGCTGGGCGTTACCTGAGAGGGGCGGGGAGCTGTTTTTT.

The chain recombines TRBV2 with TRBJ2-1, with TRBD2 identical over 8 bases. The CDR3 covers 16 residues. The J segment lost 0 bases and the V segment lost 5 bases, leaving 6 bases of the junction unmatched. Per germline, CDR1 SNHLY and CDR2 FYNNEI. CDR3 coding DNA: TGTGCCAGCAGTTTTACTAGCGGAAGCTCCTACAATGAGCAGTTCTTC. Translation gives CASSFTSGSSYNEQFF.

The table lists this clonotype with a few counts. This chain links TRBV12-3 or TRBV12-4 with TRBJ1-4; possible D gene TRBD1, 5 bases. This CDR3 spans 14 amino acids. V was cut by 3 bases and J by 8 bases, with 13 bases left in between. In nucleotides, the CDR3 is TGTGCCAGCAGTTTTGGGACCCCCGGAGAAAAACTGTTTTTT. Translation gives CASSFGTPGEKLFF.

The sample holds a few counts of this clonotype. The chain links TRBV4-1 to TRBJ1-1; D gene ambiguous. From germline, CDR1 is MGHRA and CDR2 YSYEKL. V gave up 4 bases and J gave up 1 base, with 7 bases separating them. The CDR3 sequence is 13 residues long. The CDR3 nucleotides are TGCGCCAGCAGCCGAGAACAGAACACTGAAGCTTTCTTT. Its translation: CASSREQNTEAFF.